This is a list of T cell receptor beta chains from one sample in a study of identifying expanded T cells in peripheral blood. Profiled with immunoSEQ multiplex PCR; TCRdb holds only in-frame clones, not every one. The sample includes about 130,000 clones, 75% to 90% seen only once; the top ten take 7.5% to 8.5%. Sequenced: blood. The receptors shown here come from a person between 18 and 75 years old in good health. Both conserved end residues are part of each CDR3. D genes are given only for firm matches. Only part of the rows carry a size: once, few, many, or a class if the clone is expanded.

. | TRBJ2-7 | once | TRBV11-3 | TGTGCCAGCAGCTTATTCCCGGGGGTTGGCGAGCAGTACTTC | CASSLFPGVGEQYF
. | TRBJ2-7 | . | TRBV6-5 | TGTGCCAGCACCGGGAGGGGGCGCCACGAGCAGTACTTC | CASTGRGRHEQYF
. | TRBJ1-5 | . | TRBV7-2 | TGTGCCAGCAGCTTAGAGGTGGGATTTAAGCCCCAGCATTTT | CASSLEVGFKPQHF
. | TRBJ2-3 | . | TRBV5-1 | TGCGCCAGCAGCTTGGTAATGCCTAGCACAGATACGCAGTATTTT | CASSLVMPSTDTQYF
. | TRBJ1-4 | . | TRBV28 | TGTGCCAGCAGTTTAAGTGCAACTAATGAAAAACTGTTTTTT | CASSLSATNEKLFF
TRBD2 | TRBJ2-5 | . | TRBV7-9 | TGTGCCAGCACGGGACTAGCGTACCAAGAGACCCAGTACTTC | CASTGLAYQETQYF
. | TRBJ1-2 | few | TRBV2 | TGTGCCAGCAGTGAAGATGATGGCTACACCTTC | CASSEDDGYTF
. | TRBJ2-3 | . | TRBV5-1 | TGCGCCAGCAGCCTCACGGGGAGCCCATCAGATACGCAGTATTTT | CASSLTGSPSDTQYF
. | TRBJ2-5 | . | TRBV2 | TGTGCCAGCAGTGGGGGGGCCGGGGAGACCCAGTACTTC | CASSGGAGETQYF
. | TRBJ1-5 | . | TRBV28 | TGTGCCACTGGGGGGACGATCAATCAGCCCCAGCATTTT | CATGGTINQPQHF
. | TRBJ2-3 | . | TRBV28 | TGTGCCAGCACCAGCCGCGGGAGCACAGATACGCAGTATTTT | CASTSRGSTDTQYF
. | TRBJ2-2 | . | TRBV7-7 | TGTGCCAGCAGCGCGGACAGCTACACCGGGGAGCTGTTTTTT | CASSADSYTGELFF
. | TRBJ1-1 | . | TRBV6-5 | TGTGCCAGCAGTTCGACGATAGGGACTGAAGCTTTCTTT | CASSSTIGTEAFF
. | TRBJ2-7 | . | TRBV6-1 | TGTGCCAGCAATGACAGGTACCCCTACGAGCAGTACTTC | CASNDRYPYEQYF
. | TRBJ2-3 | . | TRBV5-1 | TGCGCCAGCAGCTCTGGGACCAGCACAGATACGCAGTATTTT | CASSSGTSTDTQYF
. | TRBJ1-2 | . | TRBV28 | TGTGCCAGCAGTTTTGTGGCTAACTATGGCTACACCTTC | CASSFVANYGYTF
TRBD2 | TRBJ2-3 | . | TRBV27 | TGTGCCAGCCGATCCAGGACTAGCGGCACAGATACGCAGTATTTT | CASRSRTSGTDTQYF
. | TRBJ1-3 | . | TRBV30 | TGTGCCTGGGACCTTAGGGTCTCTGGAAACACCATATATTTT | CAWDLRVSGNTIYF
. | TRBJ1-1 | . | TRBV18 | TGTGCCAGCTCACCCGGGGGATCGGACACTGAAGCTTTCTTT | CASSPGGSDTEAFF
TRBD1 | TRBJ2-3 | few | TRBV9 | TGTGCCAGCAGCGTAGGGACAGGGCGCGGCACAGATACGCAGTATTTT | CASSVGTGRGTDTQYF
. | TRBJ1-1 | . | TRBV19 | TGTGCCAGTAGTATGCTGGGAGCGGGGTTCAACACTGAAGCTTTCTTT | CASSMLGAGFNTEAFF
TRBD2 | TRBJ2-2 | . | TRBV19 | TGTGCCAGTAGTGCGGGACTAGCGGGAGGAGGGGAGCTGTTTTTT | CASSAGLAGGGELFF
. | TRBJ1-1 | . | TRBV6-1 | TGTGCCAGCAGTGAGAGCCAAGGGGCTTTCTTT | CASSESQGAFF
. | TRBJ2-1 | once | TRBV5-6 | TGTGCCAGCAGCTCGAGGAATGAGCAGTTCTTC | CASSSRNEQFF
. | TRBJ1-3 | . | TRBV9 | TGTGCCAGCAGCGTATCCCCTGACCGGGACACCATATATTTT | CASSVSPDRDTIYF
. | TRBJ2-1 | . | TRBV15 | TGTGCCACCAGCAGGCAACAGGGCTATGAGCAGTTCTTC | CATSRQQGYEQFF
TRBD1 | TRBJ2-7 | . | TRBV28 | TGTGCCAGCAGTTCAGCCGGGACAGATGCCTACGAGCAGTACTTC | CASSSAGTDAYEQYF
. | TRBJ1-2 | . | TRBV6-5 | TGTGCCAGCAGTTCCAATTCCCTTAGGGGCTACACCTTC | CASSSNSLRGYTF